Presented here are 19 T cell receptor beta chains from one specimen sequenced in a study of T cell clones after liver transplantation. Here immunoSEQ multiplex PCR was the method, and the copy in TCRdb shows in-frame clones only, minus some. There are about 120,000 clones in the sample; 90% occur only once, and 0.65% to 0.85% lies in the top ten. This specimen consisted of CD4+ T cells from blood, obtained 12 months after liver transplant. Receptors were obtained from a human patient who received a liver transplant. Some T cells may possibly be graft donor cells.

The CDR3 DNA reads as TGCGCCAGCAGCGGGGACAGGGGGCTCGAAGCTTTCTTT. Encoded protein: CASSGDRGLEAFF. The chain employs TRBV5-1 and TRBJ1-1, with 12 positions matching TRBD1. V was clipped by 4 bases and J by 8 bases; unmatched bases: 3. There are 13 residues in the CDR3. CDR1 SGHRS and CDR2 YFSETQ come from the germline V gene. Combining the CDR3 with reference TRBV5-1 and TRBJ1-1 gives the whole variable domain KAGVTQTPRYLIKTRGQQVTLSCSPISGHRSVSWYQQTPGQGLQFLFEYFSETQRNKGNFPGRFSGRQFSNSRSEMNVSTLELGDSALYLCASSGDRGLEAFFGQGTRLTVV.

The V and J genes are TRBV19 and TRBJ2-7; the D call may be TRBD1 or TRBD2 (5 bases each). Germline V gives CDR1 LNHDA, CDR2 SQIVND (reference sequence). This CDR3 has 11 amino acids. Deletions cut 5 bases from V and 7 bases from J, with 9 bases between. The CDR3 DNA is TGTGCCAGTAGTGGGGGTAAAGAGCAGTACTTC. Amino acid sequence: CASSGGKEQYF.

The rearrangement links TRBV28 to TRBJ1-4; 8 bases are shared with TRBD1. CDR3 length: 13 amino acids. The V gene end was trimmed by 8 bases and the J gene end by 7 bases; junction bases not matched to a gene: 6. The germline V gene encodes CDR1 MDHEN and CDR2 SYDVKM. The CDR3 spells CASVADRAEKLFF. The CDR3 bases are TGTGCCAGCGTGGCGGACAGGGCTGAAAAACTGTTTTTT. Full variable domain (remainder filled in from reference TRBV28 and TRBJ1-4): DVKVTQSSRYLVKRTGEKVFLECVQDMDHENMFWYRQDPGLGLRLIYFSYDVKMKEKGDIPEGYSVSREKKERFSLILESASTNQTSMYLCASVADRAEKLFFGSGTQLSVL.

V is TRBV7-2 and J is TRBJ2-1; 8 bases line up with TRBD1. CDR1 and CDR2 (germline): SGHTA, FQGNSA. CDR3 length equals 17 residues. Trimming took 3 bases from V and 4 from J; bases not matched to a gene: 11. The CDR3 bases are TGTGCCAGCAGCTTGCGACCTGGACAGGGTCTGTACAATGAGCAGTTCTTC. As protein: CASSLRPGQGLYNEQFF.

This clone showed up just once. The gene calls are TRBV5-4 and TRBJ2-7, with D possibly being TRBD1 (5 bases). CDR3 length: 15 amino acids. V was clipped by 4 bases and J by 6 bases, with 20 bases between them. The germline gives CDR1 SGHNT, CDR2 YYREEE (reference sequence). The CDR3 loop is CASSRALGPRAEQYF. CDR3 DNA sequence: TGTGCCAGCAGCCGGGCTCTGGGGCCTCGGGCCGAGCAGTACTTC.

In its sample, this clone was seen once. This chain joins TRBV28 and TRBJ2-3, with D unclear. Germline V lookup: CDR1 MDHEN, CDR2 SYDVKM. CDR3 size: 14 residues. V gave up 1 base and J gave up 8 bases, with 13 bases separating them. In nucleotides, the CDR3 is TGTGCCAGCAGTTTATTTGTTGACCCACCTACGCAGTATTTT. Residues: CASSLFVDPPTQYF.

Here the CDR3 reads CASSRSGSPTDTQYF. CDR3 nucleotides: TGTGCCAGCAGCCGCAGCGGGAGCCCGACAGATACGCAGTATTTT. The chain uses TRBV14 and TRBJ2-3; 8 nucleotides line up with TRBD2. The CDR3 sequence is 15 residues long. Germline CDR1 SGHDN, CDR2 FVKESK. V lost 4 bases, J lost 3 bases, and 6 bases stayed unmatched.

The J gene is TRBJ1-3, the V gene TRBV11-2; D unclear. The V and J ends lost 4 bases and 0 bases respectively, with 4 bases between them. CDR1 is SGHAT, CDR2 FQNNGV, per germline. CDR3 size: 13 residues. The CDR3 region has the DNA TGTGCCAGCAGCTCCGACTCTGGAAACACCATATATTTT. The encoded protein is CASSSDSGNTIYF.

Only a few counts were recorded for this clone. V usage is TRBV6-1 and J usage is TRBJ2-6; the D gene is possibly TRBD2 (6 bases). Looked up from germline, CDR1 is MNHNS and CDR2 is SASEGT. The CDR3 has 19 residues. The germline V and J ends were trimmed by 3 bases and 2 bases, with 20 bases remaining between them. The CDR3 sequence is CASSERPWRAGAGANVLTF. The CDR3 DNA is TGTGCCAGCAGTGAGCGCCCATGGAGGGCTGGTGCTGGGGCCAACGTCCTGACTTTC.

This clone was observed once. The chain joins TRBV7-3 to TRBJ1-5; D might be TRBD1 (5 bases). The CDR3 consists of 14 residues. The V end was cut by 2 bases, the J end by 2 bases, with 7 bases between. CDR1 is SGHTA, CDR2 FQGTGA, per germline. The CDR3 DNA sequence: TGTGCCAGCAGCTTATCGGGGCGCAATCAGCCCCAGCATTTT. Amino acid sequence: CASSLSGRNQPQHF.

Written as DNA, the CDR3 is TGCGCCAGCAGAAGGGGGAGATCAACAGATACGCAGTATTTT. Translation gives CASRRGRSTDTQYF. The chain links TRBV5-1 to TRBJ2-3, with a tentative D call TRBD1 (6 bases). Germline V lookup: CDR1 SGHRS, CDR2 YFSETQ. The CDR3 consists of 14 residues. Trimming shortened V by 5 bases and J by 3 bases, and 13 bases separated the two germline ends.

CDR3 nucleotide sequence: TGTGCCAGCAGCTTGGGAGGGCGACAGGGAATGAACACTGAAGCTTTCTTT. As protein: CASSLGGRQGMNTEAFF. The chain has TRBV5-4 and TRBJ1-1; 7 bases are shared with TRBD1. V dropped 0 bases and J dropped 0; count of bases not matched to a gene: 8. Per the germline V gene, CDR1 is SGHNT and CDR2 is YYREEE (reference sequence). CDR3 length: 17 amino acids.

The chain has TRBV7-7 and TRBJ2-1; tentatively, D is TRBD1 (6 bases). Germline CDR1 SSHAT, CDR2 FNYEAQ (reference sequence). Trimming stripped 4 bases from V and 2 bases from J, with 12 bases between. The CDR3 loop spans 15 amino acids. The CDR3 coding sequence is TGTGCCAGCAGCTCATCGACAGGAGCCTACAATGAGCAGTTCTTC. Translation: CASSSSTGAYNEQFF.

The gene calls are TRBV15 and TRBJ2-2; no definite D call. CDR3 size: 13 residues. Germline values: CDR1 LNHNV, CDR2 YYDKDF (reference sequence). The V gene lost 0 bases and the J gene lost 7 bases, with 6 bases spanning the gap. The chain's CDR3 is CATSRDADGELFF. As DNA, the CDR3 is TGTGCCACCAGCAGAGATGCGGACGGGGAGCTGTTTTTT.

The V call is TRBV7-9, the J call TRBJ2-7, with D perhaps TRBD2 (5 bases). Trimming took 5 bases from V and 6 from J, leaving 8 bases between them. This CDR3 contains 11 residues. Germline V gives CDR1 SEHNR, CDR2 FQNEAQ (reference sequence). The CDR3 DNA is TGTGCCAGCAGCCCACTAGGCGAGCAGTACTTC. This encodes CASSPLGEQYF.

In this sample, this clone turned up once. The CDR3 here is CSVRTLSYEQYF. In DNA form, the CDR3 reads TGCAGCGTCCGGACCCTCTCCTACGAGCAGTACTTC. The V and J genes are TRBV29-1 and TRBJ2-7; no clear D. The CDR3 has 12 residues. V gave up 6 bases and J gave up 0 bases, with 9 bases separating them. Germline lookup yields CDR1 SQVTM and CDR2 ANQGSEA.

This sequence joins TRBV6-6 and TRBJ2-1; D remains ambiguous. Germline lookup yields CDR1 MNHNY and CDR2 SVGAGI (reference sequence). This CDR3 contains 15 residues. V dropped 5 bases and J dropped 8 bases, with 19 bases sitting between them. The CDR3 region has the DNA TGTGCCAGCAGTGCAGGACGAAAAGTAGTGGATGAGCAGTTCTTC. Protein: CASSAGRKVVDEQFF.

The chain combines TRBV29-1 with TRBJ1-1; D possibly corresponds to TRBD1 (5 bases). This CDR3 comprises 13 residues. Germline V gives CDR1 SQVTM, CDR2 ANQGSEA. V shed 6 bases and J shed 0 bases, with 11 bases lying between them. The CDR3 DNA follows: TGCAGCGTCGGGGGACGGATGAACACTGAAGCTTTCTTT. It specifies CSVGGRMNTEAFF.

V gene TRBV6-5 combines with J gene TRBJ2-7, with 10 positions matching TRBD1. CDR1 and CDR2 (germline): MNHEY, SVGAGI. This CDR3 spans 15 amino acids. V trimming: 6 bases; J trimming: 7 bases; junction bases outside the gene matches: 12. This CDR3 is CASSLGTGAGGEQYF. Written as DNA, the CDR3 is TGTGCCAGCAGCCTGGGGACAGGGGCAGGAGGAGAGCAGTACTTC.